This T cell receptor (beta chain) was sequenced during a study of blood T cell repertoires in COVID-19. Study details: Sources were T cells, B-cell-depleted T cells, or PBMCs; the material itself was cDNA or gDNA.

One Seattle source followed patients from active infection through their disease course. Trimming removed 3 bases at V and 4 bases at J, with 9 bases between. Germline CDR1 is SGHVS and CDR2 is FNYEAQ. This CDR3 contains 13 residues. Per the original methods: The assay estimated nucleated cells by amplifying reference gene primers. Only in-frame clones appear in the TCRdb table, and some are missing; sequencing was by immunoSEQ multiplex PCR. The V and J calls and clone size are taken from that table; D and trimming were inferred from the DNA. The table lists roughly 340,000 clones, around nine tenths of them singletons.

The TCR was taken from a woman between 65 and 79 years old with COVID-19, enrolled during active disease. This chain joins TRBV7-6 and TRBJ1-1; D gene uncertain. Input material: peripheral blood. CDR3 DNA sequence: TGTGCCAGCAGCTTTAGTGTGCTCACTGAAGCTTTCTTT. This sequence encodes CASSFSVLTEAFF.